This TCR beta chain was profiled in a study of blood T cell repertoires in COVID-19 (dated by TCRdb to 2020 to 2021). Study-wide context: The collaborator samples originated in the United States, Italy and Spain and spanned the acute and convalescent phases of COVID-19. The material from the prospective study consisted of cDNA or gDNA derived from T cells, B-cell-depleted T cells, or PBMCs. Subjects who had been exposed to COVID-19, were actively infected with it, or had recovered from it provided the deeply sampled blood TCRbeta repertoires that made up the dataset. The samples were drawn from two sources: the first 160 participants of the ongoing ImmuneRACE study, and approximately 1,300 subjects contributed by 6 global collaborators. Where available, HLA class I and class II types were obtained from metadata supplied by the sample provider rather than from assay-based typing. Sample metadata almost always included a de-identified subject ID, COVID-19 status, age in years and sex. The repertoires were released in a freely available public database meant as a resource for research on the immune response to SARS-CoV-2.

Regarding this clone: Its antigen is currently not known. No base-level quality is on record; no much larger clone is a single base apart.

The collaborating institutions used their own protocols to collect whole blood in K2EDTA tubes. Collaborator samples were shipped for TCRbeta analysis as frozen whole blood, isolated PBMCs, or DNA extracted from either sample type. The immunoSEQ Assay, a bias-controlled multiplex PCR, was used to amplify TCRbeta CDR3 regions from genomic DNA. In the original analysis: The number of nucleated cells in each sample was estimated from the amplification of reference gene primers within the assay. To quantify the absolute abundance of each unique TCRbeta CDR3 rearrangement, sequence reads were collapsed and filtered. For each sample, productive Simpson clonality was calculated as the square root of Simpson's diversity index over productive rearrangements. TCRdb stores this immuneACCESS table with in-frame sequences only. Part of the clones is absent; in the studies checked, under half of the shortfall reflects unresolved V genes, and no reason is known for the rest. Clone size and V and J calls were adopted from that table, with D and trimming inferred from the DNA. This sample is represented by 45,000 to 55,000 clones; around 90% of them were singletons. The ten largest clones take up about 2.9% of the sample.

There are 15 amino acids in the CDR3, from cysteine to phenylalanine inclusive. Only the CDR3 region is kept as DNA, spanning 45 bases read in frame from base 1. The paper as a whole reports these results and caveats: The quantity of clinical and demographic metadata differed by source and by participant and was supplied without curation.

The clonotype was recovered from a human donor in a cohort sampled during active COVID-19. The receptor chain draws on TRBV21-1 and TRBJ2-7; the DNA was not used to check the table's D call, TRBD1. TRBV21-1 is annotated as a pseudogene. Sequencing used peripheral blood. The DNA sequence reads TGTGCCAGCAGCAAAGGGACAGGAAACACCTACGAGCAGTACTTC. It translates to CASSKGTGNTYEQYF.